What follows is one TCR beta chain and its context. The data are from a study of cytomegalovirus exposure and HLA in healthy donors. PCR involved 60 Vbeta and 13 Jbeta primers. Produced via immunoSEQ multiplex PCR; TCRdb's table is partial and in-frame only. The sample carries about 140,000 clones, approximately 82% recorded once. The sequence came from a woman in her thirties or forties in good health and CMV-seronegative. Material for sequencing was PBMCs.

The CDR3, as DNA: TGTGCCAGCAGCTTAGCGCGTTGGGGACAGGGGGCAGATACGCAGTATTTT. It yields the protein CASSLARWGQGADTQYF. V is TRBV7-9 and J is TRBJ2-3, with 11 positions matching TRBD1. This CDR3 contains 17 residues. Germline CDR1 is SEHNR and CDR2 is FQNEAQ (reference sequence). V shed 0 bases, J shed 4 bases, and the junction held 6 bases outside the gene matches.